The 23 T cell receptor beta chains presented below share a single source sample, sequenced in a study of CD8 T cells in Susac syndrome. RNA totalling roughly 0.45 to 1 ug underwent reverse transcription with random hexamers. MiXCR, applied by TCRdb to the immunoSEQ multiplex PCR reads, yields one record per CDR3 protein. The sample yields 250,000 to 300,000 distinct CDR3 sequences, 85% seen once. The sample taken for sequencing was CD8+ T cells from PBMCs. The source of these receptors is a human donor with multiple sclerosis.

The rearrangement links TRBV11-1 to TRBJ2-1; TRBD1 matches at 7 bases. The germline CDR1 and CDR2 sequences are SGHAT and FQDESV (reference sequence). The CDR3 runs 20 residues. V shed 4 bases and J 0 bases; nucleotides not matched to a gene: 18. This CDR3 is CASSSNLLTGRSFSYNEQFF. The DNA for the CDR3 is TGTGCCAGCAGCTCCAATCTCCTGACAGGGCGATCTTTCTCCTACAATGAGCAGTTCTTC.

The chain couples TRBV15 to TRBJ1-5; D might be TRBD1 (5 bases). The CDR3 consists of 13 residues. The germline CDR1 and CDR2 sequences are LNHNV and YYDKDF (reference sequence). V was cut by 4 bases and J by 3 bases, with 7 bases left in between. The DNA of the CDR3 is TGTGCCACCAGCACAGGGAACAATCAGCCCCAGCATTTT. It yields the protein CATSTGNNQPQHF. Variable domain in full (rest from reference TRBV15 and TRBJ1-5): DAMVIQNPRYQVTQFGKPVTLSCSQTLNHNVMYWYQQKSSQAPKLLFHYYDKDFNNEADTPDNFQSRRPNTSFCFLDIRSPGLGDTAMYLCATSTGNNQPQHFGDGTRLSIL.

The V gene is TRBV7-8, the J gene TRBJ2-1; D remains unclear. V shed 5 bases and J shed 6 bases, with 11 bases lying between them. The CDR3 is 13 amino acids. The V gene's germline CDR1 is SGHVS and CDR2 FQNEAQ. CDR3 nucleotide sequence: TGTGCCAGCAGCCCCGGAACCCCCAATGAGCAGTTCTTC. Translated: CASSPGTPNEQFF.

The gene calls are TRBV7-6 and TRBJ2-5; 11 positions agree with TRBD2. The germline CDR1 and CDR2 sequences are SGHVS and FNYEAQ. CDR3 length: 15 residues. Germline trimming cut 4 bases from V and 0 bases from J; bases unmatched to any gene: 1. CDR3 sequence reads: CASSSLAGDQETQYF. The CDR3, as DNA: TGTGCCAGCAGCTCACTAGCGGGAGACCAAGAGACCCAGTACTTC.

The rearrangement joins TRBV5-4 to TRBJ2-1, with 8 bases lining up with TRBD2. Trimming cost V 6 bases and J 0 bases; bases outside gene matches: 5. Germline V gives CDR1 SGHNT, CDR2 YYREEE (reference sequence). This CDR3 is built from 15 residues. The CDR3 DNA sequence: TGTGCCAGCACCCCTAGCGGGCTCTCCTACAATGAGCAGTTCTTC. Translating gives CASTPSGLSYNEQFF.

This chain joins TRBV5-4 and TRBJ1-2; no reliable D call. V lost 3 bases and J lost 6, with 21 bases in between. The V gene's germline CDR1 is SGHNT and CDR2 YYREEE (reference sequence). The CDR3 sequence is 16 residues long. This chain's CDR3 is CASSSGLREGLNGYTF. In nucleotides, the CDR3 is TGTGCCAGCAGCTCCGGACTAAGGGAAGGACTTAATGGCTACACCTTC.

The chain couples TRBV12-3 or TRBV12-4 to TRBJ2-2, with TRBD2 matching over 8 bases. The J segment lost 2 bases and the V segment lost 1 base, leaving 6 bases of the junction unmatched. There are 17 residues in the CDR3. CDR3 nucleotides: TGTGCCAGCAGTTTAGACCCACTAGCGGAAAACACCGGGGAGCTGTTTTTT. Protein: CASSLDPLAENTGELFF.

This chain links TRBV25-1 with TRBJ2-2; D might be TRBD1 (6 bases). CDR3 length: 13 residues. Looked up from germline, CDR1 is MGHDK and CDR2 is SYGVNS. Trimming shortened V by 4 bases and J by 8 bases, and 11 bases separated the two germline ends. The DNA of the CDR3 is TGTGCCAGCAGTGCTGCAGGGGCAGGGGAGCTGTTTTTT. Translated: CASSAAGAGELFF.

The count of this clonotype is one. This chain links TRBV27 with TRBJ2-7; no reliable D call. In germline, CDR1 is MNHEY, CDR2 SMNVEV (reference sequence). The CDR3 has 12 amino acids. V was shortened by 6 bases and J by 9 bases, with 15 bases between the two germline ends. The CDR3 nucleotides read TGTGCCAGCAGCCCACACCCACCGGTGCAGTACTTC. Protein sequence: CASSPHPPVQYF.

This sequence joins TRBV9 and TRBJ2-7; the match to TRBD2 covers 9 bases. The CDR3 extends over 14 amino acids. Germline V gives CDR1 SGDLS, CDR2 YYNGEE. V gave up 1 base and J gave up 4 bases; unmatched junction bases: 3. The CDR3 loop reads CASSVSSGAYEQYF. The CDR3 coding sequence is TGTGCCAGCAGCGTATCTAGCGGGGCATACGAGCAGTACTTC.

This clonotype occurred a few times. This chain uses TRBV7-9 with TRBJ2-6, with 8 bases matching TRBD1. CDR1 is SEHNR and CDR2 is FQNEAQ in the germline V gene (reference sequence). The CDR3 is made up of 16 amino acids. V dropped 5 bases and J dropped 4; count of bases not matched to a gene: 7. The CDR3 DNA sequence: TGTGCCAGCAGCCCCTGGACAGGGTTGGGGGCCAACGTCCTGACTTTC. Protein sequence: CASSPWTGLGANVLTF.

CDR3 in amino acids: CASSENRATSTDTQYF. CDR3 bases: TGTGCCAGCAGCGAGAACCGAGCGACTAGCACAGATACGCAGTATTTT. V usage is TRBV9 and J usage is TRBJ2-3, with D uncertain. Germline V gene sequence: CDR1 SGDLS, CDR2 YYNGEE. The CDR3 totals 16 residues. Trimming took 3 bases from V and 0 from J, leaving 14 bases between them.

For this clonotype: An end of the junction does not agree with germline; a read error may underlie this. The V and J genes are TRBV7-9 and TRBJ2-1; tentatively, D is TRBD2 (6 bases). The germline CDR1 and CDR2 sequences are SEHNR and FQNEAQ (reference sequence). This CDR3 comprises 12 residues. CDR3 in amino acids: CGAGWSYNEQFF. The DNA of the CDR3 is TGCGGGGCGGGATGGTCCTACAATGAGCAGTTCTTC.

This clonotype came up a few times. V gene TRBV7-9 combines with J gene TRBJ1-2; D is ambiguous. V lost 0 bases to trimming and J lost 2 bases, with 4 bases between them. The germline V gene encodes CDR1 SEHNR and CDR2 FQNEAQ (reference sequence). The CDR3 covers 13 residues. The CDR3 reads CASSLAGNYGYTF. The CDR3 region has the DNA TGTGCCAGCAGCTTAGCAGGCAACTATGGCTACACCTTC.

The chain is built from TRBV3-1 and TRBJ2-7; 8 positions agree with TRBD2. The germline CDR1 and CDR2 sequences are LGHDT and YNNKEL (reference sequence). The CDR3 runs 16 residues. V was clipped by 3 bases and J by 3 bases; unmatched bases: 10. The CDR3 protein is CASSQRSGRKGYEQYF. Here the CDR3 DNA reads TGTGCCAGCAGCCAGAGGAGCGGGAGAAAGGGCTACGAGCAGTACTTC.

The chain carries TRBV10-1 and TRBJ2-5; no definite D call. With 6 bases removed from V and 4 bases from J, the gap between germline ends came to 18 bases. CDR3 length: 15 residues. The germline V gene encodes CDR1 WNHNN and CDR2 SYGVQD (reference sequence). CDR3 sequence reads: CASRYRFWGGETQYF. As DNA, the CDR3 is TGCGCCAGCAGATATCGCTTTTGGGGTGGAGAGACCCAGTACTTC.

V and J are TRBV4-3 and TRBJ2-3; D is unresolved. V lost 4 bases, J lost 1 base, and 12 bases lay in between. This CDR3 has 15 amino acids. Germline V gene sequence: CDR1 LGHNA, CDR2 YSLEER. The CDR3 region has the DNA TGCGCCAGCAGCCCCTACCAGGACCGCACAGATACGCAGTATTTT. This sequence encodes CASSPYQDRTDTQYF.

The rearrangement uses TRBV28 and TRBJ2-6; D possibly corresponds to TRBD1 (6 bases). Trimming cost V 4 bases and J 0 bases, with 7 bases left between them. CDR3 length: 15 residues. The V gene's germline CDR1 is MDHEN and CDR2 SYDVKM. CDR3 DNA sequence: TGTGCCAGCAGTTCAGGGGTCTCTGGGGCCAACGTCCTGACTTTC. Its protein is CASSSGVSGANVLTF. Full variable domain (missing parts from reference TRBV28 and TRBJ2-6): DVKVTQSSRYLVKRTGEKVFLECVQDMDHENMFWYRQDPGLGLRLIYFSYDVKMKEKGDIPEGYSVSREKKERFSLILESASTNQTSMYLCASSSGVSGANVLTFGAGSRLTVL.

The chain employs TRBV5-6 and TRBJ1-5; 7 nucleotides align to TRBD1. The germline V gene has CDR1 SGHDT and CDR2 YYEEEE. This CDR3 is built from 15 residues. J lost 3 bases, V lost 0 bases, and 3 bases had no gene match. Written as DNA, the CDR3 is TGTGCCAGCAGCTTGGAGACAGGGAACAATCAGCCCCAGCATTTT. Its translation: CASSLETGNNQPQHF.

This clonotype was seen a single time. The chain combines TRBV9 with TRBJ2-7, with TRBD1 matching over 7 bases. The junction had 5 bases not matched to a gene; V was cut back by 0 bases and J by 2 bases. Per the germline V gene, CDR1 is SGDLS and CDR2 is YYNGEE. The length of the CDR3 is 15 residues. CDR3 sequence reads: CASSVAIGTAYEQYF. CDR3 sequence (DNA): TGTGCCAGCAGCGTAGCCATAGGGACAGCCTACGAGCAGTACTTC.

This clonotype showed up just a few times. The CDR3 DNA reads TGTGCCAGCCAGTGGGATGGTAGTAACACCGGGGAGCTGTTTTTT. Translating it yields CASQWDGSNTGELFF. The V and J genes are TRBV7-9 and TRBJ2-2; D gene unclear. CDR1 and CDR2 from the germline V gene are SEHNR and FQNEAQ (reference sequence). V lost 8 bases and J lost 2, with 15 bases in between. The CDR3 loop spans 15 amino acids.

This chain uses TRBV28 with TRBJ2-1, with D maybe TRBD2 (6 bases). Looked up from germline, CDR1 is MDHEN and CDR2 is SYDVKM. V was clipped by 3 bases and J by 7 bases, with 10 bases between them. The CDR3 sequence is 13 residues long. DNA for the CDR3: TGTGCCAGCAGTTTGGCTAGCGCGAATGAGCAGTTCTTC. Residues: CASSLASANEQFF. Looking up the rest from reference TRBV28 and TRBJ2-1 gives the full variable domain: DVKVTQSSRYLVKRTGEKVFLECVQDMDHENMFWYRQDPGLGLRLIYFSYDVKMKEKGDIPEGYSVSREKKERFSLILESASTNQTSMYLCASSLASANEQFFGPGTRLTVL.

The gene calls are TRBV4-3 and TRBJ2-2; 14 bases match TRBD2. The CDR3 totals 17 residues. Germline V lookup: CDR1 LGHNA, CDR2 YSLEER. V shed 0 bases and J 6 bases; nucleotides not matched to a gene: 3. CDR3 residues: CASSQDLTSGRAGELFF. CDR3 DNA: TGCGCCAGCAGCCAAGATCTGACTAGCGGGAGGGCCGGGGAGCTGTTTTTT.